Listed below are T cell receptor beta chains from one sample, sequenced in a study of glioma-infiltrating T cells. TCRdb recomputed calls from the multiplex PCR reads with MiXCR, one row per CDR3 protein. The table includes more than 110,000 distinct CDR3 sequences, approximately 40% detected once. The sequenced sample was glioma tissue, nonneoplastic brain tissue, or PBMCs (not recorded which). All receptors derive from a human donor with low-grade glioma or glioblastoma, undergoing nonglioma brain surgery, or in good health (not recorded which). Both conserved end residues are part of each CDR3. The order of the fields is CDR3 protein, V gene, D gene, CDR3 length. D genes are given only for firm matches.

CASSSSTQVPPYNEQFF,TRBV7-2,.,17
CAISLAGVYNEQFF,TRBV7-2,TRBD2,14
CASSQVQGGYTF,TRBV4-2,.,12
CASSSDAGGNTEAFF,TRBV28,.,15
CASSRSANEKLFF,TRBV6-1,.,13
CASSATGASYNSPLHF,TRBV12-3/TRBV12-4,TRBD1,16
CASSSATSTDTQHF,TRBV5-1,.,14
CASRDSGRPYNEQFF,TRBV2,TRBD2,15
CASSQRGGLTDTQYF,TRBV18,TRBD2,15
CASSQEVASVNNEQFF,TRBV4-1,.,16
CASRRGRRGNEQFF,TRBV19,.,14
CASSGGQGPEAFF,TRBV4-1,TRBD1,13
CASSQDYSGGHNEQFF,TRBV3-1,TRBD2,16
CATYSGGGTDTQYF,TRBV12-3/TRBV12-4,.,14
CATSGGIEQYTGELFF,TRBV24-1,.,16
CASSLNTGAGYTF,TRBV7-2,TRBD1,13
CSARYGRAGEETQYF,TRBV20-1,.,15
CASSFYICSAWDRVGDTQYF,TRBV4-2,.,20
CATSDGGRYNEQFF,TRBV24-1,.,14
CASSPFAYNEQFF,TRBV7-2,.,13
CASSSTGLNEKLFF,TRBV7-2,.,14
CASRMVFGQGKDTEAFF,TRBV6-2/TRBV6-3,TRBD1,17
CASSLTGDRGYEQYF,TRBV7-3,TRBD1,15
CASSPITDTQYF,TRBV7-9,.,12
CASSQEPSGSYEQYF,TRBV4-1,TRBD2,15
CAWAKNTEAFF,TRBV30,.,11
CATSNFLYEQFF,TRBV15,.,12
CSVGLTGDTQYF,TRBV29-1,TRBD1,12
CSAREASQETQYF,TRBV20-1,.,13
CASSPEGLVGFF,TRBV28,.,12
CSATGQVMSSYNSPLHF,TRBV20-1,TRBD1,17
CASSYSPSRASGTTDTQYF,TRBV6-2/TRBV6-3,TRBD2,19
CAISESTGQEQYF,TRBV10-3,TRBD1,13
CASSEVWTGRYEQYF,TRBV6-1,TRBD1,15
CASSSSKGITEAFF,TRBV6-2/TRBV6-3,.,14
CASSWGQGGYTF,TRBV3-1,.,12
CASSYRAGGNEAFF,TRBV6-1,TRBD1,14
CSARSGPLKGNEQFF,TRBV20-1,.,15
CAVSAGPMGETQYF,TRBV3-1,.,14
CASSLTGQYTDTQYF,TRBV7-2,.,15
CSASSSSRYEQYF,TRBV20-1,.,13
CASSPHTGAGQETQYF,TRBV12-3/TRBV12-4,.,16
CASSYGGGREAQYF,TRBV6-2/TRBV6-3,TRBD2,14
CASSNGPRGTEAFF,TRBV6-2/TRBV6-3,.,14
CASSALVGPYEQYF,TRBV6-1,.,14
CASSPMASGARGTDTQYF,TRBV18,TRBD2,18
CASSTQGGTEAFF,TRBV6-1,TRBD1,13
CASSLTGRGAGNTIYF,TRBV11-2,.,16
CASTSSISSYEQYF,TRBV19,.,14
CSARDNPSGQGRSPLHF,TRBV20-1,.,17
CASSLPNLAGGGETQYF,TRBV7-2,TRBD2,17
CASRIRATGELFF,TRBV6-1,.,13
CASRRTGGIYEQYF,TRBV6-1,TRBD1,14
CASSLSAGLNQPQHF,TRBV7-8,.,15
CASSQDPDRGGTEAFF,TRBV4-1,TRBD1,16
CASSVDTLEQFF,TRBV9,.,12
CASSQDWGGEKLFF,TRBV3-1,.,14
CASSSIPSEKLFF,TRBV7-2,.,13
CASKLGGNTEAFF,TRBV28,.,13